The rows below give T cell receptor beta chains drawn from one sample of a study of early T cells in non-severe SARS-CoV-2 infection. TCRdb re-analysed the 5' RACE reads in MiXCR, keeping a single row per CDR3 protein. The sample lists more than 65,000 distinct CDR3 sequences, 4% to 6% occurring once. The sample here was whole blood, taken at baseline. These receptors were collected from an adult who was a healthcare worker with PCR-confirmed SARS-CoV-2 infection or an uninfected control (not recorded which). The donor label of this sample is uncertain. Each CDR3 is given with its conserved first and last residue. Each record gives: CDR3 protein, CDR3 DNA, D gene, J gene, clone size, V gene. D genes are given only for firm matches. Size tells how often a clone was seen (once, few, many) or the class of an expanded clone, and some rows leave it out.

CASTIEGVRSYEQYF	TGTGCCAGCACTATAGAGGGAGTCCGCTCCTACGAGCAGTACTTC	-	TRBJ2-7	-	TRBV6-2/TRBV6-3
CASSLGGLGEAFF	TGCGCCAGCAGCTTGGGCGGTTTGGGCGAAGCTTTCTTT	-	TRBJ1-1	few	TRBV5-1
CASSPLAGGYNEQFF	TGTGCCAGCAGTCCACTAGCGGGGGGCTACAATGAGCAGTTCTTC	TRBD2	TRBJ2-1	many	TRBV12-3/TRBV12-4
CASSQDWTAEKLFF	TGTGCCAGCAGCCAAGATTGGACAGCCGAAAAACTGTTTTTT	-	TRBJ1-4	many	TRBV4-2
CASSQDNPSRNEQFF	TGCGCCAGCAGCCAAGATAACCCTTCCCGCAATGAGCAGTTCTTC	-	TRBJ2-1	-	TRBV4-1
CAISSSERVGGFNYGYTF	TGTGCCATCAGTTCCTCCGAAAGGGTCGGGGGTTTTAACTATGGCTACACCTTC	-	TRBJ1-2	many	TRBV10-3
CASSSAYNQPQHF	TGTGCCAGCAGTTCAGCCTACAATCAGCCCCAGCATTTT	-	TRBJ1-5	-	TRBV27
CSARVVDLMFEQFF	TGCAGTGCTAGAGTAGTAGACCTCATGTTTGAGCAGTTCTTC	-	TRBJ2-1	many	TRBV20-1
CASSPRGQDYGYTF	TGTGCCAGCAGCCCCAGAGGGCAAGACTATGGCTACACCTTC	-	TRBJ1-2	-	TRBV6-1
CASSILDRTYEQYF	TGTGCCAGTAGTATACTTGACCGAACCTACGAGCAGTACTTC	-	TRBJ2-7	-	TRBV19